A selection of T cell receptor beta chains follows, all from one sample in a study of T cell repertoires in cytomegalovirus infection. TCRdb used MiXCR to reprocess the reads, holding one entry per CDR3 protein. The repertoire holds approximately 590,000 distinct CDR3 sequences, with roughly 42% as singletons. These receptors' targets are unknown. The source was cultured PBMCs, collected from culture after CMV antigen stimulation. Every receptor here comes from a human donor in good health (CMV status not recorded). Some clones in this sample may be carry-over from other donors' samples. Each CDR3 is given without its conserved first and last residue. Only part of the rows carry a size: once, few, many, or a class if the clone is expanded.

j_call: TRBJ2-1; clone_size: few; v_call: TRBV7-2; cdr3_aa: ASSLQGSNEQF
j_call: TRBJ1-2; clone_size: NA; v_call: TRBV12-3/TRBV12-4; cdr3_aa: ASSPQETYGYT
j_call: TRBJ2-7; clone_size: NA; v_call: TRBV28; cdr3_aa: ASNLSGGKSYEQY
j_call: TRBJ1-2; clone_size: NA; v_call: TRBV29-1; cdr3_aa: SVPVRRNYGYT
j_call: TRBJ2-1; clone_size: NA; v_call: TRBV6-1; cdr3_aa: ASRTSVAPGEQF
j_call: TRBJ2-7; clone_size: once; v_call: TRBV7-4; cdr3_aa: ASSSQTSYEQY
j_call: TRBJ2-1; clone_size: many; v_call: TRBV7-2; cdr3_aa: ASSLPGPEQF
j_call: TRBJ1-4; clone_size: NA; v_call: TRBV2; cdr3_aa: ASSEAWTGAEKLF
j_call: TRBJ2-7; clone_size: NA; v_call: TRBV28; cdr3_aa: ASSFPTAYGEEQY
j_call: TRBJ2-1; clone_size: few; v_call: TRBV19; cdr3_aa: ASSPRVSSYNEQF
j_call: TRBJ2-1; clone_size: NA; v_call: TRBV7-2; cdr3_aa: ASSLYLDSSYNEQF
j_call: TRBJ2-7; clone_size: few; v_call: TRBV7-9; cdr3_aa: ASSTPASTYEQY
j_call: TRBJ2-5; clone_size: NA; v_call: TRBV6-5; cdr3_aa: AIGLAGVGETQY
j_call: TRBJ2-1; clone_size: NA; v_call: TRBV7-9; cdr3_aa: ASSPLGGLFDEQF
j_call: TRBJ1-6; clone_size: NA; v_call: TRBV10-3; cdr3_aa: AIRTPGTGNSPLH
j_call: TRBJ1-2; clone_size: many; v_call: TRBV7-6; cdr3_aa: ASSSRTGENYGYT
j_call: TRBJ1-2; clone_size: NA; v_call: TRBV6-2/TRBV6-3; cdr3_aa: ASSYFRENGYT
j_call: TRBJ1-5; clone_size: NA; v_call: TRBV7-2; cdr3_aa: ASSPRRMFGNQPQH
j_call: TRBJ1-6; clone_size: NA; v_call: TRBV20-1; cdr3_aa: RGGHGDSPLH
j_call: TRBJ2-7; clone_size: few; v_call: TRBV20-1; cdr3_aa: SAPGTGVYEQY
j_call: TRBJ1-5; clone_size: NA; v_call: TRBV5-4; cdr3_aa: ASSLGGTASSNQPQH
j_call: TRBJ2-1; clone_size: NA; v_call: TRBV14; cdr3_aa: ASSSLAGGTSSYNEQF
j_call: TRBJ2-7; clone_size: few; v_call: TRBV4-3; cdr3_aa: ASSPGLAGGHGYEQY
j_call: TRBJ2-3; clone_size: few; v_call: TRBV7-2; cdr3_aa: ASSVPGQGIDTQY
j_call: TRBJ2-1; clone_size: NA; v_call: TRBV7-6; cdr3_aa: ASSLEGPRTNNEQF
j_call: TRBJ1-5; clone_size: many; v_call: TRBV7-2; cdr3_aa: ASSRDIMNQPQH
j_call: TRBJ1-4; clone_size: NA; v_call: TRBV4-3; cdr3_aa: ASSQDRATNEKLF
j_call: TRBJ1-1; clone_size: few; v_call: TRBV7-8; cdr3_aa: ASSLYPRNTEAF
j_call: TRBJ2-7; clone_size: few; v_call: TRBV6-2/TRBV6-3; cdr3_aa: ASSYSIRVGTYEQY
j_call: TRBJ2-5; clone_size: NA; v_call: TRBV11-2; cdr3_aa: ASSLHRGLAGGRRETQY